This T cell receptor (beta chain) was captured in a study of OX40 agonist ivuxolimab in advanced cancers. Turning to the overall study: Ivuxolimab, which targeted the costimulatory receptor OX40 (CD134), was an agonistic, fully human IgG2 monoclonal antibody. Among the approximately 50 dose-escalation patients, around 20 had hepatocellular carcinoma, roughly 15 melanoma, 9 renal cell carcinoma and 9 head and neck cancer. The paper covers the monotherapy dose-escalation part of the phase I ivuxolimab trial, which included N of about 50 patients. In the dose-escalation cohort, roughly 80% of patients were male, and the mean age was about 55 years, with a range of roughly 20 to 79. Patients were allowed to have had prior anti-PD-1, anti-PD-L1 or anti-CTLA-4 therapy, and more than 35% of the dose-escalation patients had been treated with checkpoint inhibitors. Partial responses were achieved by three dose-escalation patients, of whom one had hepatocellular carcinoma and two had cutaneous melanoma. The point of sequencing TCRbeta in the periphery was to test whether ivuxolimab changed TCR sequence diversity and drove clonal T-cell expansion. Intravenous ivuxolimab was administered to patients every 2 weeks at six dose levels: 0.01, 0.1, 0.3, 1.5, 3 and 10 mg/kg. Results and caveats for the whole study, not just this receptor: After ivuxolimab, expanded clones were on average more numerous among CD8+ T cells than among CD4+ T cells. At doses of 0.1 to 3.0 mg/kg, clonal expansion of both CD4+ and CD8+ blood T cells was observed from baseline to week 6. Partial responders in the 0.1-3.0 mg/kg groups had among the lowest normalized peripheral clonal expansion, especially among CD8+ T cells. Low levels of normalized T-cell clonal expansion were also seen in some patients who did not respond. The antigen specificity of the clonally expanded peripheral T cells was not determined.

Turning to this clone: Its cognate antigen has yet to be identified. No base quality information exists; no much larger clone differs at one position.

Patients with a history of autoimmune disease or receiving systemic immunosuppression were excluded from the trial. In every dose cohort, peripheral blood was drawn for TCR sequencing at baseline, cycle 4 day 1, and cycle 7 day 1. Samples were obtained from an open-label, multicenter, first-in-human phase I dose-escalation trial of ivuxolimab. Adults with locally advanced or metastatic melanoma, renal cell carcinoma, hepatocellular carcinoma or head and neck squamous cell carcinoma were enrolled in the trial. CD4+ and CD8+ T cells were sorted separately from peripheral blood before TCR sequencing. Genomic DNA was extracted from sorted cells for sequencing of the TCRbeta CDR3 region. The immunoSEQ Assay was used to sequence the TCRbeta CDR3 regions. TCRdb provides this immuneACCESS table in a form limited to in-frame rearrangements. Some clones are lacking; in checked studies, under half of them reflect an unresolved V gene, and why the rest are absent is not known. The sample table lists about 73,000 clones, about 90% of them with a count of one. The ten largest clones capture around 9.9% of the sample.

CDR1 and CDR2, per the germline V gene, are ENHRY and SYGVKD. Trimming removed 10 bases from V and 6 bases from J; the gene matches leave 9 bases unexplained. The CDR3 starts with the cysteine, ends with the phenylalanine, and has 13 residues. The retained sequence is limited to the CDR3, 39 bases, with the frame set at the first base. The clonotype was recovered from an adult with an advanced solid tumor such as melanoma, head and neck, liver or kidney cancer. The V and J segments used are TRBV10-3 and TRBJ2-1, with 7 bases in between that match TRBD1. The sequenced sample was CD4+ or CD8+ T cells sorted from blood, obtained in a trial of the OX40 agonist ivuxolimab. The nucleotides are TGTGCCACCGAGACAGGGCGAGGCAATGAGCAGTTCTTC. It specifies CATETGRGNEQFF.